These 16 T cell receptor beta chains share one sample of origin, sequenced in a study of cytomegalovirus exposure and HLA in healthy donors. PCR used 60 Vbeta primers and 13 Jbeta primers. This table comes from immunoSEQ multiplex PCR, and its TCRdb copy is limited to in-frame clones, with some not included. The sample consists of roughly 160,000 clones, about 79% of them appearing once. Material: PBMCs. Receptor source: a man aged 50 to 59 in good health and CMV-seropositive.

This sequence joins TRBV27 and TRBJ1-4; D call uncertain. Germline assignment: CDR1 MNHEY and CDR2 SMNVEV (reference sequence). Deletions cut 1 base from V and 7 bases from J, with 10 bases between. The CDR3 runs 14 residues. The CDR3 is CASSLFSIGEKLFF. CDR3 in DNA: TGTGCCAGCAGTTTATTTTCGATCGGTGAAAAACTGTTTTTT.

In DNA form, the CDR3 reads TGTGCCAGCAGCTTAAAAGGAGCAGGGGCTAACTACGAGCAGTACTTC. As protein: CASSLKGAGANYEQYF. The rearrangement uses TRBV7-6 and TRBJ2-7; TRBD1 is a possible D gene (6 bases). The ends were cut back, 2 bases at V and 3 bases at J, with 17 bases in the middle. The germline gives CDR1 SGHVS, CDR2 FNYEAQ. This CDR3 is 16 amino acids long.

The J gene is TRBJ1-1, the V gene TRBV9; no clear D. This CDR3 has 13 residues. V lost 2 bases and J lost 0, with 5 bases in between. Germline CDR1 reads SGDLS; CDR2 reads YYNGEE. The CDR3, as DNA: TGTGCCAGCAGCGTGGAGGTGAACACTGAAGCTTTCTTT. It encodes CASSVEVNTEAFF. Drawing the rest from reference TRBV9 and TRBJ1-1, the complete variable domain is DSGVTQTPKHLITATGQRVTLRCSPRSGDLSVYWYQQSLDQGLQFLIQYYNGEERAKGNILERFSAQQFPDLHSELNLSSLELGDSALYFCASSVEVNTEAFFGQGTRLTVV.

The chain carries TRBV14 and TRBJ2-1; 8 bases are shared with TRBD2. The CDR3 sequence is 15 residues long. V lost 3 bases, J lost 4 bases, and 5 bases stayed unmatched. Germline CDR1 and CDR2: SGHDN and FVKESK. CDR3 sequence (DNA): TGTGCCAGCAGCCAGGGGACTAGATTTTACAATGAGCAGTTCTTC. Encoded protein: CASSQGTRFYNEQFF.

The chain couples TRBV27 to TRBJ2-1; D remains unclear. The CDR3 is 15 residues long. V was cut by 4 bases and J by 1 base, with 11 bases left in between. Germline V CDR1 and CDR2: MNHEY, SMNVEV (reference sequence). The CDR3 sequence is CASSSPGYSYNEQFF. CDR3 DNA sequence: TGTGCCAGCAGTTCTCCAGGTTATTCCTACAATGAGCAGTTCTTC.

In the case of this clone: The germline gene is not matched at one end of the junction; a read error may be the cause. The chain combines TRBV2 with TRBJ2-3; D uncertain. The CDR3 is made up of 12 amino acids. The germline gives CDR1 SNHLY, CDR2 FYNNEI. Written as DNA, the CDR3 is TGTGTCAGCAGTGAAAACTATAGAAACAAGTATTTT. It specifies CVSSENYRNKYF.

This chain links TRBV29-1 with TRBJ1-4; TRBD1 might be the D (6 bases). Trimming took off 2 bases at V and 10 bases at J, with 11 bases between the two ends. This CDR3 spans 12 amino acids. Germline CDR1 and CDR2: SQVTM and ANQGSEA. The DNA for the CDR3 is TGCAGCGTTGAACAGGGAGGGGGAAAACTGTTTTTT. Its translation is CSVEQGGGKLFF.

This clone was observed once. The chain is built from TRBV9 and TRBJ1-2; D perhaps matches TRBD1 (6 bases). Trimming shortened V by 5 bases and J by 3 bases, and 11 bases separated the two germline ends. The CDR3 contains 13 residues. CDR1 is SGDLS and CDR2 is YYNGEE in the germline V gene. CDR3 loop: CASSDRQDYGYTF. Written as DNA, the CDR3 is TGTGCCAGCAGTGACAGACAGGACTATGGCTACACCTTC.

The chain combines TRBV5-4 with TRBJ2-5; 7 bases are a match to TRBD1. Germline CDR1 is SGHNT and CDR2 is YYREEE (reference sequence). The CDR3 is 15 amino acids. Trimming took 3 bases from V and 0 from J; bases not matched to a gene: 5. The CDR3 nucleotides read TGTGCCAGCAGCTCTACGGGGACAGACCAAGAGACCCAGTACTTC. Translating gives CASSSTGTDQETQYF.

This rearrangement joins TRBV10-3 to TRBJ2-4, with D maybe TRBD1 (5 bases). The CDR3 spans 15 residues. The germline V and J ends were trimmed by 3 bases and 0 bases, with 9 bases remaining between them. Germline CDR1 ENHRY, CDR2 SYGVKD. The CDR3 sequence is CAISDQGKAKNIQYF. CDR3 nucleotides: TGTGCCATCAGTGATCAGGGCAAAGCCAAAAACATTCAGTACTTC.

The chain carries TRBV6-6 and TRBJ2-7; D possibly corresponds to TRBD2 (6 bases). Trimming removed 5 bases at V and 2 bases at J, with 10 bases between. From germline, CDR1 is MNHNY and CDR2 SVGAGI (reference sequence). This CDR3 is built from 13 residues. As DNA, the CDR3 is TGTGCCAGCAGTAACGGGGGTGCCTACGAGCAGTACGTC. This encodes CASSNGGAYEQYV.

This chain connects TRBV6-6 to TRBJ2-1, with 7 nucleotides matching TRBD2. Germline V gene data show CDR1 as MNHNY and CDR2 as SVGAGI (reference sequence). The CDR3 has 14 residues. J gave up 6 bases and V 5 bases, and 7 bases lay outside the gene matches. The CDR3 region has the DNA TGTGCCAGCAGTAATAGCGGGTCGGTCAATGAGCAGTTCTTC. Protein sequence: CASSNSGSVNEQFF.

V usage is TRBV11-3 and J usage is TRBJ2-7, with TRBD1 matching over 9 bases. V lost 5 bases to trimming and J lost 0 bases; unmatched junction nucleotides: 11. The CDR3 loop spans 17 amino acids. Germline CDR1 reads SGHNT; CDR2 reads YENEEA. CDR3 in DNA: TGTGCCAGCAGCGTAAGAGGTCCGGACAGGGGCTCCTACGAGCAGTACTTC. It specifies CASSVRGPDRGSYEQYF.

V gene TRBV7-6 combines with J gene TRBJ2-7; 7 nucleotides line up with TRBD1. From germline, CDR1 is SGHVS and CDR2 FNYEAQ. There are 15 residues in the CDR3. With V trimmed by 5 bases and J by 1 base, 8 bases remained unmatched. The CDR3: CASSPQGLGSYEQYF. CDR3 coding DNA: TGTGCCAGCAGCCCACAGGGGTTAGGTTCCTACGAGCAGTACTTC. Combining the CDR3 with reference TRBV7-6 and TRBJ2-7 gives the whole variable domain GAGVSQSPRYKVTKRGQDVALRCDPISGHVSLYWYRQALGQGPEFLTYFNYEAQQDKSGLPNDRFSAERPEGSISTLTIQRTEQRDSAMYRCASSPQGLGSYEQYFGPGTRLTVT.

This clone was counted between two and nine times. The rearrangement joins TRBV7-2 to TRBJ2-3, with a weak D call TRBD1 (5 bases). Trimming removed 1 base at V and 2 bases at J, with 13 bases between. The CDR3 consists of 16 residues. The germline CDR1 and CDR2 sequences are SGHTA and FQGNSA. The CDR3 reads CASSLVGRAFTDTQYF. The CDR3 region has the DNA TGTGCCAGCAGCTTAGTTGGCAGGGCGTTCACAGATACGCAGTATTTT.

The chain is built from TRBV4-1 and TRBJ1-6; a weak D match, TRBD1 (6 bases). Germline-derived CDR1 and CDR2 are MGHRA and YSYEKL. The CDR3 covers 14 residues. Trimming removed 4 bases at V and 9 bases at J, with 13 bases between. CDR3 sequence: CASSRLTGLSPLHF. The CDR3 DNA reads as TGCGCCAGCAGCCGACTCACAGGGCTTTCACCCCTCCACTTT.